The 21 T cell receptor beta chains reported below all come from one sample, sequenced in a study of T cells in Graves' hyperthyroidism and ophthalmopathy. The TCR beta CDR3 regions underwent amplification using RNA transcripts as the source. The HTBI set primed first-round TCR CDR3 RT-PCR. TCRdb passed the multiplex PCR reads through MiXCR, listing each CDR3 protein once. The sample holds hundreds of thousands of distinct CDR3 sequences, roughly an eighth seen once. The material sequenced was blood. Receptor source: a woman aged 18-29 years with Graves' hyperthyroidism.

This clonotype was detected many times. The chain recombines TRBV18 with TRBJ1-2, with D perhaps matching TRBD1 (5 bases). Trimming shortened V by 8 bases and J by 4 bases, and 11 bases separated the two germline ends. The CDR3 is 12 amino acids. Germline CDR1 KGHSH, CDR2 LQKENI. The CDR3 region is CASRDGPYGYTF. The CDR3 DNA follows: TGTGCCAGCCGGGACGGCCCCTATGGCTACACCTTC.

This clonotype was seen at least ten times. This chain uses TRBV28 with TRBJ2-3, with D tentatively TRBD2 (6 bases). Germline V CDR1 and CDR2: MDHEN, SYDVKM. Trimming shortened V by 3 bases and J by 2 bases, and 9 bases separated the two germline ends. The CDR3 contains 14 residues. The CDR3 loop is CASSFGGATDTQYF. CDR3 bases: TGTGCCAGCAGTTTCGGAGGGGCCACAGATACGCAGTATTTT.

About this clonotype itself: This sequence may be a read error, since a much larger clone differs from it by one base. The J gene is TRBJ2-7, the V gene TRBV9; 10 positions match TRBD1. The DNA matches TRBJ2-1 better at its end, which makes the J call doubtful. Germline CDR1 is SGDLS and CDR2 is YYNGEE. CDR3 length: 14 residues. CDR3 DNA: TGTGCCAGCAGCGTTGGGACAGGGGCCTACGAGCAGTTCTTC. Translation: CASSVGTGAYEQFF.

This clonotype was detected many times. The genes are TRBV20-1 and TRBJ2-5, with 8 bases identical to TRBD2. Germline values: CDR1 DFQATT, CDR2 SNEGSKA (reference sequence). The trim removed 6 bases at V and 3 bases at J, leaving 9 bases unmatched. This CDR3 has 14 residues. Here the CDR3 reads CSASEVAGKETQYF. CDR3 nucleotide sequence: TGCAGTGCCTCCGAGGTAGCGGGAAAAGAGACCCAGTACTTC.

This clonotype was seen many times. V and J are TRBV7-9 and TRBJ2-1; 15 bases align to TRBD2. CDR1 is SEHNR and CDR2 is FQNEAQ in the germline V gene (reference sequence). The V segment lost 2 bases and the J segment 2 bases; nucleotides outside the gene matches: 7. The CDR3 has 19 residues. The CDR3 coding sequence is TGTGCCAGCAGCTTAAGTCCGGGACTAGCGGGAGGCGCCTACAATGAGCAGTTCTTC. Translating gives CASSLSPGLAGGAYNEQFF.

This clonotype was detected ten times or more. This chain joins TRBV7-9 and TRBJ1-1; 7 bases are shared with TRBD1. This CDR3 is built from 14 residues. J was trimmed by 5 bases and V by 6 bases; bases with no gene match: 9. Germline CDR1 SEHNR, CDR2 FQNEAQ (reference sequence). CDR3 sequence (DNA): TGTGCCAGCAGACATTCAGGGGGGAGGACTGAAGCTTTCTTT. Translation: CASRHSGGRTEAFF.

This clonotype was detected only a few times. This chain connects TRBV20-1 to TRBJ1-6, with 9 positions matching TRBD1. Germline-derived CDR1 and CDR2 are DFQATT and SNEGSKA (reference sequence). The CDR3 length is 14 residues. J lost 7 bases, V lost 5 bases, and 6 bases had no gene match. CDR3 in amino acids: CSALRGQGNSPLHF. The CDR3 bases are TGCAGTGCTCTCCGAGGACAGGGGAATTCACCCCTCCACTTT.

This clonotype occurred many times. The J gene is TRBJ2-1, the V gene TRBV27; D uncertain. There are 16 residues in the CDR3. CDR1 and CDR2 from the germline V gene are MNHEY and SMNVEV (reference sequence). Trimming shortened V by 5 bases and J by 0 bases, and 14 bases separated the two germline ends. Here the CDR3 reads CASSLTRSSSYNEQFF. For the CDR3, the DNA is TGTGCCAGCAGTCTCACCCGTTCTAGCTCCTACAATGAGCAGTTCTTC.

This chain links TRBV15 with TRBJ2-2; D is perhaps TRBD2 (6 bases). Germline CDR1 is LNHNV and CDR2 is YYDKDF (reference sequence). With 0 bases removed from V and 2 bases from J, the gap between germline ends came to 10 bases. The CDR3 loop spans 16 amino acids. The CDR3 spells CATSRDLASNTGELFF. The CDR3, as DNA: TGTGCCACCAGCAGAGATCTAGCGTCTAACACCGGGGAGCTGTTTTTT.

In this sample, this clonotype turned up many times. The V and J genes are TRBV6-1 and TRBJ1-1; a possible D gene is TRBD1 (5 bases). With 1 base removed from V and 1 base from J, the gap between germline ends came to 10 bases. This CDR3 contains 15 residues. The V gene's germline CDR1 is MNHNS and CDR2 SASEGT. DNA for the CDR3: TGTGCCAGCAGTGAAGTCGGGGGTACGAACACTGAAGCTTTCTTT. Translated: CASSEVGGTNTEAFF.

The CDR3, as DNA: TGTGCCAGCAAGCGACAGGGATATGAGCAGTTCTTC. This codes for CASKRQGYEQFF. The genes are TRBV7-9 and TRBJ2-1; 7 nucleotides align to TRBD1. The CDR3 length is 12 residues. CDR1 and CDR2 (germline): SEHNR, FQNEAQ (reference sequence). V trimming: 7 bases; J trimming: 8 bases; junction bases outside the gene matches: 5. The full variable domain, its missing parts supplied by reference TRBV7-9 and TRBJ2-1, is DTGVSQNPRHKITKRGQNVTFRCDPISEHNRLYWYRQTLGQGPEFLTYFQNEAQLEKSRLLSDRFSAERPKGSFSTLEIQRTEQGDSAMYLCASKRQGYEQFFGPGTRLTVL.

As for this clonotype: The junction differs from germline at one of its ends, possibly a read error. The gene calls are TRBV19 and TRBJ1-2, with TRBD1 as a possible D gene (6 bases). The CDR3 has 14 amino acids. In germline, CDR1 is LNHDA, CDR2 SQIVND (reference sequence). Here the CDR3 reads CASRQGKLGYGYTF. In nucleotides, the CDR3 is TGTGCCAGTAGGCAGGGGAAGCTCGGCTATGGCTACACTTTC.

This clonotype was seen at least ten times. V usage is TRBV20-1 and J usage is TRBJ1-4, with a weak D call TRBD1 (5 bases). Between the trimmed V and J ends, which lost 0 bases and 5 bases, there was a span of 10 bases. The CDR3 consists of 14 residues. Germline assignment: CDR1 DFQATT and CDR2 SNEGSKA (reference sequence). DNA for the CDR3: TGCAGTGCTAGAGATCAGGGAGGGAATGAAAAACTGTTTTTT. Encoded protein: CSARDQGGNEKLFF.

This clonotype was observed at least ten times. CDR3 in DNA: TGTGCCAGCAGCCTACCCGACTCGGGGGTCAATGAGCAGTTCTTC. This sequence encodes CASSLPDSGVNEQFF. The J gene is TRBJ2-1, the V gene TRBV7-8; D may be TRBD2 (6 bases). Germline V gene lookup returns CDR1 SGHVS and CDR2 FQNEAQ. The ends were cut back, 5 bases at V and 6 bases at J, with 17 bases in the middle. This CDR3 comprises 15 residues.

The rearrangement uses TRBV5-8 and TRBJ1-6; D ambiguous. The CDR3 totals 13 residues. Germline lookup yields CDR1 SGHTS and CDR2 YDEGEE. Trimming removed 1 base from V and 10 bases from J, with 9 bases in between. The CDR3 protein is CASSLSADSPLHF. Written as DNA, the CDR3 is TGTGCCAGCAGCTTGAGCGCAGACTCACCCCTCCACTTT.

CDR3 sequence reads: CASSPGTGGRDQYF. CDR3 in DNA: TGTGCCAGCAGTCCCGGGACAGGGGGTCGGGACCAGTACTTC. This chain uses TRBV2 with TRBJ2-5; 11 positions agree with TRBD1. This CDR3 contains 14 residues. Germline-derived CDR1 and CDR2 are SNHLY and FYNNEI. The V gene end was trimmed by 5 bases and the J gene end by 10 bases; junction bases not matched to a gene: 9.

The chain joins TRBV5-6 to TRBJ2-7; D gene uncertain. Germline-derived CDR1 and CDR2 are SGHDT and YYEEEE. CDR3 length: 14 amino acids. V gave up 0 bases and J gave up 0 bases, with 7 bases separating them. The DNA of the CDR3 is TGTGCCAGCAGCTTGGGGCTGCTCTCCTACGAGCAGTACTTC. It yields the protein CASSLGLLSYEQYF.

This clonotype was seen repeatedly, ten times or more. This chain uses TRBV20-1 with TRBJ1-3, with D unclear. The V gene's germline CDR1 is DFQATT and CDR2 SNEGSKA (reference sequence). This CDR3 comprises 13 residues. The CDR3 DNA reads TGCAGGTGCCTACCAAACTCTGGAAACACCATATATTTT. Translating it yields CRCLPNSGNTIYF.

This clonotype appeared many times. This rearrangement joins TRBV10-3 to TRBJ2-7, with 7 bases aligning to TRBD2. The CDR3 contains 14 residues. Germline lookup yields CDR1 ENHRY and CDR2 SYGVKD. V lost 7 bases to trimming and J lost 5 bases; unmatched junction nucleotides: 11. The CDR3 loop reads CAIKGASGPNEQYF. CDR3 DNA: TGTGCCATCAAGGGCGCTAGCGGACCTAACGAGCAGTACTTC.

This clonotype was counted many times. The chain recombines TRBV18 with TRBJ2-1, with no clear D. CDR3 length equals 15 residues. From germline, CDR1 is KGHSH and CDR2 LQKENI. V lost 5 bases and J 1 base, leaving 12 bases between the germline ends. CDR3 in amino acids: CASSNKGISYNEQFF. The CDR3 nucleotides are TGTGCCAGCTCAAACAAGGGAATTTCCTACAATGAGCAGTTCTTC.

This clonotype was seen ten or more times. The chain joins TRBV12-3 or TRBV12-4 to TRBJ2-3, with D uncertain. This CDR3 has 13 amino acids. V lost 4 bases to trimming and J lost 3 bases, with 8 bases between them. The CDR3 sequence is CASSSIVTDTQYF. The CDR3 nucleotides read TGTGCCAGCAGTTCCATTGTGACAGATACGCAGTATTTT.